This passage covers 5 T cell receptor beta chains from one sample sequenced in a study of T cell clones after liver transplantation (dated by TCRdb to the late 2010s). The library was made by the immunoSEQ multiplex PCR assay. TCRdb took this table from immuneACCESS and kept in-frame rearrangements with V and J called. Such tables lack part of the clones; where checked against another copy, unresolved V genes explain under half of the gap, and the rest is unexplained. Present in this sample are around 100,000 clones, approximately 85% of which were seen just once. The top ten constitute over 0.75% of the sample. What this sample's time point label stands for: pre-transplant. The sample was CD4+ T cells from blood, taken before liver transplant. The receptors were gathered from a human donor who received a liver transplant.

This clone is a singleton in its sample. The CDR3 nucleotides read TGTGCCAGCACTAAACACGGGACAGGGGTTTCTCAGCCCCAGCATTTT. The encoded protein is CASTKHGTGVSQPQHF. The V and J genes are TRBV7-2 and TRBJ1-5; 10 bases are a match to TRBD1. The CDR3 runs 16 residues. V was pared by 7 bases and J by 6 bases, with 12 bases of the junction left unmatched. CDR1 and CDR2 from the germline V gene are SGHTA and FQGNSA.

The CDR3 DNA reads as TGTGCCAGCAGCTTACTTCCGGGACAGTCGAATCAGCCCCAGCATTTT. Its protein product is CASSLLPGQSNQPQHF. The gene calls are TRBV7-6 and TRBJ1-5; TRBD1 matches at 7 bases. CDR3 length equals 16 residues. V lost 2 bases, J lost 4 bases, and 8 bases stayed unmatched. Germline V gene data show CDR1 as SGHVS and CDR2 as FNYEAQ.

The V and J genes are TRBV7-9 and TRBJ1-2, with D possibly TRBD1 on 6 matching bases. Germline-derived CDR1 and CDR2 are SEHNR and FQNEAQ (reference sequence). With 2 bases removed from V and 1 base from J, the gap between germline ends came to 8 bases. The CDR3 totals 14 residues. This chain's CDR3 is CASSLQGRNYGYTF. The DNA of the CDR3 is TGTGCCAGCAGCTTACAGGGGCGTAACTATGGCTACACCTTC.

V is TRBV9 and J is TRBJ2-5; D is unresolved. Germline values: CDR1 SGDLS, CDR2 YYNGEE. The CDR3 contains 16 residues. Trimming shortened V by 5 bases and J by 1 base, and 18 bases separated the two germline ends. The CDR3 is CASSPRAVSVQETQYF. The CDR3 bases are TGTGCCAGCAGTCCTCGGGCCGTCAGCGTCCAAGAGACCCAGTACTTC.

The chain has TRBV6-9 and TRBJ1-5; possibly TRBD1 for D (5 bases). Germline V gene sequence: CDR1 MNHGY, CDR2 SVAAGI. Trimming took off 6 bases at V and 5 bases at J, with 14 bases between the two ends. The CDR3 is 14 residues long. The CDR3 DNA reads TGTGCCAGCAGACCCCCGGGACCGGATCAGCCCCAGCATTTT. Protein product: CASRPPGPDQPQHF.